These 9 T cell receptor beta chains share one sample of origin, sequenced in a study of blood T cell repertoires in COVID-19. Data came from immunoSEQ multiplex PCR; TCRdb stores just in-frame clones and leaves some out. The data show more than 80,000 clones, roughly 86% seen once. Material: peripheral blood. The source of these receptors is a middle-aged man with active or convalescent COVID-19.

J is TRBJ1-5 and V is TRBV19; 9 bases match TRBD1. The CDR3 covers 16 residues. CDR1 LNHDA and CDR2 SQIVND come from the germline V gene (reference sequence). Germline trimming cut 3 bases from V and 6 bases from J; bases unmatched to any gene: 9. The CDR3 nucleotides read TGTGCCAGTAGTATTCTCTTGGGACAGGGAGCTCAGCCCCAGCATTTT. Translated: CASSILLGQGAQPQHF.

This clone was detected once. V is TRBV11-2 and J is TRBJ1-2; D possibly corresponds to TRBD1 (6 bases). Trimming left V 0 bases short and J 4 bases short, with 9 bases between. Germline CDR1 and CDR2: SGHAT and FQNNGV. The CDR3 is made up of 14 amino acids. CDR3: CASSLEAGVYGYTF. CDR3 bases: TGTGCCAGCAGCTTAGAGGCAGGGGTCTATGGCTACACCTTC.

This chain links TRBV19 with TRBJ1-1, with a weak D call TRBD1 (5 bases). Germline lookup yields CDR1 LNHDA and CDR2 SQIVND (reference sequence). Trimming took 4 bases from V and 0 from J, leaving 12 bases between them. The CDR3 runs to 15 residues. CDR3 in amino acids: CASSTRQLMNTEAFF. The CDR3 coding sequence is TGTGCCAGTAGTACAAGACAGCTCATGAACACTGAAGCTTTCTTT.

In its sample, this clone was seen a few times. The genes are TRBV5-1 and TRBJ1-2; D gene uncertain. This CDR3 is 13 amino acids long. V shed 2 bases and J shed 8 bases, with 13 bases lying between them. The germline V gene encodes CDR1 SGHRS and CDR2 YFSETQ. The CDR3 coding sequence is TGCGCCAGCAGCTTTGACAACCCGTCGGGCTACACCTTC. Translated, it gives CASSFDNPSGYTF.

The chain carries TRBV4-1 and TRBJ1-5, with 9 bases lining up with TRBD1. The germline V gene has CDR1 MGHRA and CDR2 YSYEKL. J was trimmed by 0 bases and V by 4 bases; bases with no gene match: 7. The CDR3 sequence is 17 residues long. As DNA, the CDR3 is TGCGCCAGCAGCCCCGGGACAGGGAGTTATAGCAATCAGCCCCAGCATTTT. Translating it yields CASSPGTGSYSNQPQHF.

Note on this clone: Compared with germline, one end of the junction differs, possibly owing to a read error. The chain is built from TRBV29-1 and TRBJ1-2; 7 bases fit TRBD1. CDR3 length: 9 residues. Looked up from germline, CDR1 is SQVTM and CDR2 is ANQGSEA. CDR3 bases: TGCAGCGTTGAAGACAGGGGGAACTTC. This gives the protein CSVEDRGNF.

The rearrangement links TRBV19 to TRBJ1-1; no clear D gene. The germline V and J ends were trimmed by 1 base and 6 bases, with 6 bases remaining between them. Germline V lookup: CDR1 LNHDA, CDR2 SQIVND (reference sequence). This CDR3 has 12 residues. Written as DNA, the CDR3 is TGTGCCAGTAGTATAGGTTTCTCTGAAGCTTTCTTT. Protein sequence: CASSIGFSEAFF.

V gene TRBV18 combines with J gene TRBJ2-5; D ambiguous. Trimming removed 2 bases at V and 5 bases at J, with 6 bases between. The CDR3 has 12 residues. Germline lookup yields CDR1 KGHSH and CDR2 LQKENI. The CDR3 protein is CASSPDEETQYF. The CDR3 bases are TGTGCCAGCTCACCAGATGAGGAGACCCAGTACTTC.

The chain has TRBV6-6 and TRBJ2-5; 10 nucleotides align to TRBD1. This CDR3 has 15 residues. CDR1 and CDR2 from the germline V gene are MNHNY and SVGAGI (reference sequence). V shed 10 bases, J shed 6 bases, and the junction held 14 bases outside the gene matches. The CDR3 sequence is CATDPGQGLVKTQYF. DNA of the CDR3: TGTGCCACCGACCCGGGACAGGGGCTAGTAAAGACCCAGTACTTC.